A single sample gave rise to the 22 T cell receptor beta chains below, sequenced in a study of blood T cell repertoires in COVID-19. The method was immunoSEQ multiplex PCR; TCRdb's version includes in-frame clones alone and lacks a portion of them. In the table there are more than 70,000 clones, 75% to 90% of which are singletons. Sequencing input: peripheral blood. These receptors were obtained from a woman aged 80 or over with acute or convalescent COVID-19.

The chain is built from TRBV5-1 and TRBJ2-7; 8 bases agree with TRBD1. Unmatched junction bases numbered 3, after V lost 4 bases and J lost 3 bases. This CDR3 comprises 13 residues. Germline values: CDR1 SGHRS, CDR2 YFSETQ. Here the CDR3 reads CASSQTGVYEQYF. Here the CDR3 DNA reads TGCGCCAGCAGCCAGACAGGGGTCTACGAGCAGTACTTC.

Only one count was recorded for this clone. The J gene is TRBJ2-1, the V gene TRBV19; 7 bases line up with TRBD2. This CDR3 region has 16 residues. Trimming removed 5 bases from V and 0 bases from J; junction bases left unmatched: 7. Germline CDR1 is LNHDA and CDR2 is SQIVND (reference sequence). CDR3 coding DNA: TGTGCCAGTAGTCACAGATCGGGGGGCTCCTACAATGAGCAGTTCTTC. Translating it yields CASSHRSGGSYNEQFF.

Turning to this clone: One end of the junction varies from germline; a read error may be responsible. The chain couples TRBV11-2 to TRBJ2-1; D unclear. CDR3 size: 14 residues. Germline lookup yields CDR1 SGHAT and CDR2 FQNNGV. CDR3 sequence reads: CASSLVGQTPPRIF. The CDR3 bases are TGTGCCAGCAGCTTAGTTGGCCAGACCCCTCCCAGGATCTTC.

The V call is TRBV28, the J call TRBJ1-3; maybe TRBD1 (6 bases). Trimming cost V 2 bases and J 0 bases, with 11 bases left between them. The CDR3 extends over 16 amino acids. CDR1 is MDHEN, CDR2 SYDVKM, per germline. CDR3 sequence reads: CASSLGTYLSGNTIYF. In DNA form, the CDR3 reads TGTGCCAGCAGTTTAGGGACATACCTCTCTGGAAACACCATATATTTT.

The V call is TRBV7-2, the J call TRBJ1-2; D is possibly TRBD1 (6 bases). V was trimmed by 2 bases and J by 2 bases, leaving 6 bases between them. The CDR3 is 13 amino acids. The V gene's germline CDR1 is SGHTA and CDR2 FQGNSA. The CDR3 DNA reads TGTGCCAGCAGCTTACAGGGGAACTATGGCTACACCTTC. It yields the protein CASSLQGNYGYTF.

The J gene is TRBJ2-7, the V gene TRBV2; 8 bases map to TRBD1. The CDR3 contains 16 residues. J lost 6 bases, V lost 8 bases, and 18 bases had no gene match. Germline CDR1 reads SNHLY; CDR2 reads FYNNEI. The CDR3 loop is CASRTSSGTGRAEQYF. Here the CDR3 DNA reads TGTGCCAGCCGCACCTCTTCGGGGACAGGACGGGCCGAGCAGTACTTC.

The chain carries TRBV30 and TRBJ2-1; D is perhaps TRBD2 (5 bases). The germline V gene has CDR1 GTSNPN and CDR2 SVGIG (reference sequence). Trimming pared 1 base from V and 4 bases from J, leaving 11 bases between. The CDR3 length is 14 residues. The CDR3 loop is CAWSALAVYNEQFF. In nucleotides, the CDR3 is TGTGCCTGGAGTGCGCTAGCTGTGTACAATGAGCAGTTCTTC.

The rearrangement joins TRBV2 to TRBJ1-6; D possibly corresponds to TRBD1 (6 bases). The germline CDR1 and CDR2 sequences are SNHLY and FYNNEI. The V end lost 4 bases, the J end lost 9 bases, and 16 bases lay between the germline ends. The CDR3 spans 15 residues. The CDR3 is CASSAVRGSGSPLHF. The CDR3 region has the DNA TGTGCCAGCAGTGCGGTCAGGGGATCGGGTTCACCCCTCCACTTT.

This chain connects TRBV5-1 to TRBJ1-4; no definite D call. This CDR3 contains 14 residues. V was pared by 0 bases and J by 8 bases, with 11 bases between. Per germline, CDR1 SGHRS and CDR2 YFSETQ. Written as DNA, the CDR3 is TGCGCCAGCAGCTTGGGTGCGCTGGAGGAAAAACTGTTTTTT. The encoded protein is CASSLGALEEKLFF.

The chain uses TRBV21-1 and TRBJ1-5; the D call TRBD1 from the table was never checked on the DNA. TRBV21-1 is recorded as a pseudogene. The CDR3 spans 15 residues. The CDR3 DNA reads TGTGCCATCCCGGGACACCAACCCCTAAATCAGCCCCAGCATTTT. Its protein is CAIPGHQPLNQPQHF.

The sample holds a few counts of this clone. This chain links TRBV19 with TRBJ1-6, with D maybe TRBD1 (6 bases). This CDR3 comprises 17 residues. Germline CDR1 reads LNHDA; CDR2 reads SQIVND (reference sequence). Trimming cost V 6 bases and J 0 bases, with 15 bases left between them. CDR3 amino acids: CASSLTGFGSYNSPLHF. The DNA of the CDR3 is TGTGCCAGTAGCCTAACAGGGTTTGGCTCCTATAATTCACCCCTCCACTTT.

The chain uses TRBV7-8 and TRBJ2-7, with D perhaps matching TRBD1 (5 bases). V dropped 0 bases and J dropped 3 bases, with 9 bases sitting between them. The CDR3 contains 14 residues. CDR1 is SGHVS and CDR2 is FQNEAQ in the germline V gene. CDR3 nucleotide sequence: TGTGCCAGCAGCTTAGCGGGGCAGCTCTACGAGCAGTACTTC. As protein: CASSLAGQLYEQYF.

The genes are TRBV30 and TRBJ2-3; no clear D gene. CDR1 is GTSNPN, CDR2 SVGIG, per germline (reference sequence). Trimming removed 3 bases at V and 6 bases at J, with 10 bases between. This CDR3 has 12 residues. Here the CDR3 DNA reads TGTGCCTGGAGCAGTGACGGGGATACGCAGTATTTT. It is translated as CAWSSDGDTQYF.

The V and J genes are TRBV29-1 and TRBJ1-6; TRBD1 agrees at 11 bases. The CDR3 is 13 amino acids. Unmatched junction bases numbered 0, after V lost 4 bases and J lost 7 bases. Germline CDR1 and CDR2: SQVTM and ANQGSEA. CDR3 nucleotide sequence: TGCAGCGTTGGGACAGGGGGCAATTCACCCCTCCACTTT. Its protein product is CSVGTGGNSPLHF.

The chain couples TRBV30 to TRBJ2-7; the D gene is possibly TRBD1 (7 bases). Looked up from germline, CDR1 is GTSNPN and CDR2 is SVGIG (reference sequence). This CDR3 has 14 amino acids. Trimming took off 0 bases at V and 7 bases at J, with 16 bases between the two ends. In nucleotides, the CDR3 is TGTGCCTGGAGTGTTTCAGGGGGGACGGGGGAGCAGTACTTC. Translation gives CAWSVSGGTGEQYF.

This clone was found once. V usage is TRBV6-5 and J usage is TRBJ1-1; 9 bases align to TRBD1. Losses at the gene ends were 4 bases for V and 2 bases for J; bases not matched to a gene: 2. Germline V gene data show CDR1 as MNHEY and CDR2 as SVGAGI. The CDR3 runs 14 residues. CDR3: CASSFTGGNTEAFF. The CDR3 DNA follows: TGTGCCAGCAGTTTCACAGGGGGCAACACTGAAGCTTTCTTT.

Written as DNA, the CDR3 is TGTGCCAGCAGCCAGGGGGTGGGGACTAGCGGAGGAGAGACCCAGTACTTC. It yields the protein CASSQGVGTSGGETQYF. This chain connects TRBV3-1 (or the pseudogene TRBV3-2) to TRBJ2-5; 11 bases are shared with TRBD2. J was trimmed by 4 bases and V by 3 bases; bases with no gene match: 10. The length of the CDR3 is 17 residues. Per germline, CDR1 LGHDT and CDR2 YNNKEL (reference sequence).

CDR3 in DNA: TGTGCCAGCTCACCCCTGGCAGGAGAGACCCAGTACTTC. Translation gives CASSPLAGETQYF. The chain couples TRBV18 to TRBJ2-5; D gene uncertain. CDR3 size: 13 residues. With 3 bases removed from V and 4 bases from J, the gap between germline ends came to 9 bases. The germline gives CDR1 KGHSH, CDR2 LQKENI.

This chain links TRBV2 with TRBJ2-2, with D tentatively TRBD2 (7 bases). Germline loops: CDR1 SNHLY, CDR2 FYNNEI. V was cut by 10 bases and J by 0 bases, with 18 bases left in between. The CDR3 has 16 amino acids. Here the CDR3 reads CATQGRGDSNTGELFF. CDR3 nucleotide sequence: TGTGCCACTCAGGGGAGGGGCGATTCGAACACCGGGGAGCTGTTTTTT.

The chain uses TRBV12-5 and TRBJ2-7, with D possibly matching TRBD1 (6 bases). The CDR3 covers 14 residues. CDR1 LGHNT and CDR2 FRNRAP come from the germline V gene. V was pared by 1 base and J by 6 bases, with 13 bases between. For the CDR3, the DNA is TGTGCTAGTGGTTTGGACAGGGTCAACGGCGAGCAGTACTTC. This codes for CASGLDRVNGEQYF.

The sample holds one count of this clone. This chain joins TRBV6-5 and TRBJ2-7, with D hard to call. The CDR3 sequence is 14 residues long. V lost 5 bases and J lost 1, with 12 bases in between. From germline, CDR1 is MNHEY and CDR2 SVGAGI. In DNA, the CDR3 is TGTGCCAGCAGTCAGTCACAGCAGTCCTACGAGCAGTACTTC. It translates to CASSQSQQSYEQYF.

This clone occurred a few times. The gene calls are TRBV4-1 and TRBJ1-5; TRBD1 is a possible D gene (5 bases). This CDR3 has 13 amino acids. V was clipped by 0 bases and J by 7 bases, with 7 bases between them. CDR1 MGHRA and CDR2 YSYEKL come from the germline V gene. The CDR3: CASSQEGGQPQHF. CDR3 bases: TGCGCCAGCAGCCAAGAGGGGGGACAGCCCCAGCATTTT.